The rows below give T cell receptor beta chains drawn from one sample of a study of blood T cells in healthy people across ages. TCRdb independently ran MiXCR on the 5' RACE reads; one entry per CDR3 protein. The sample consists of hundreds of thousands of distinct CDR3 sequences, around a fifth of them appearing once. The source material was blood. Receptors were obtained from a man in his 70s in good health. CDR3s include the opening cysteine and the closing phenylalanine or tryptophan. The D gene is left open where the match is weak. A row's size may be missing; if present it is once, few, many or a size class.

d_gene,j_gene,len,abundance,v_gene,CDR3aa,CDR3nt
.,TRBJ2-5,13,.,TRBV27,CATSVRGGETQYF,TGTGCCACCAGTGTTCGCGGCGGGGAGACCCAGTACTTC
TRBD2,TRBJ2-1,15,.,TRBV29-1,CSVGGGRAESSEQFF,TGCAGCGTTGGGGGCGGGAGGGCAGAGAGCAGTGAGCAGTTCTTC
TRBD2,TRBJ2-7,14,.,TRBV20-1,CSAASGSMGYEQYF,TGCAGTGCCGCTAGCGGGAGTATGGGCTACGAGCAGTACTTC
TRBD1,TRBJ1-1,13,.,TRBV3-1,CASSANRGTEAFF,TGTGCCAGCAGCGCGAACAGGGGCACTGAAGCTTTCTTT
.,TRBJ2-7,12,.,TRBV12-3/TRBV12-4,CASRLQGNEQYF,TGTGCCAGCAGATTGCAAGGAAACGAGCAGTACTTC
TRBD2,TRBJ2-5,16,once,TRBV6-5,CASSYASGHRQETQYF,TGTGCCAGCAGTTACGCTAGCGGCCACCGCCAAGAGACCCAGTACTTC
TRBD2,TRBJ2-7,15,few,TRBV7-2,CASSLNSGSAYEQYF,TGTGCCAGCAGCCTAAATAGCGGGAGCGCCTACGAGCAGTACTTC
TRBD1,TRBJ1-4,16,.,TRBV3-1,CASSPIPAGGGEKLFF,TGTGCCAGCAGCCCAATCCCCGCAGGGGGGGGTGAAAAACTGTTTTTT
.,TRBJ2-1,16,.,TRBV9,CASSVDFLGPDNEQFF,TGTGCCAGCAGTGTAGACTTTCTTGGGCCCGACAATGAGCAGTTCTTC
.,TRBJ1-2,12,few,TRBV2,CASTPWSYGYTF,TGTGCCAGCACCCCTTGGAGCTATGGCTACACCTTC
TRBD1,TRBJ2-6,19,.,TRBV7-6,CASSLDSGQGYPGANVLTF,TGTGCCAGCAGCTTAGATTCGGGACAGGGGTACCCTGGGGCCAACGTCCTGACTTTC
.,TRBJ1-2,15,.,TRBV4-1,CASSQEGQTGGGYTF,TGCGCCAGCAGCCAAGAAGGACAGACCGGCGGAGGCTACACCTTC
.,TRBJ1-1,12,few,TRBV29-1,CSGRQGNTEAFF,TGCAGCGGGAGGCAGGGGAACACTGAAGCTTTCTTT
.,TRBJ1-1,13,.,TRBV27,CASSRSGDTEAFF,TGTGCCAGCAGTCGTTCAGGGGACACTGAAGCTTTCTTT
.,TRBJ2-3,15,few,TRBV7-9,CASSHYREGTDTQYF,TGTGCCAGCAGCCATTATCGGGAAGGCACAGATACGCAGTATTTT
.,TRBJ2-6,17,many,TRBV3-1,CASSQDARATGANVLTF,TGTGCCAGCAGCCAAGATGCTAGGGCAACTGGGGCCAACGTCCTGACTTTC
TRBD2,TRBJ2-1,15,.,TRBV7-2,CASSLGLAVCNEQFF,TGTGCCAGCAGCCTTGGTCTAGCGGTCTGCAATGAGCAGTTCTTC
.,TRBJ2-2,12,few,TRBV12-3/TRBV12-4,CALGARIGELFF,TGTGCCTTGGGGGCAAGGATCGGGGAGCTGTTTTTT
TRBD1,TRBJ2-1,15,.,TRBV7-3,CASSATGGYYNEQFF,TGTGCCAGCAGCGCCACAGGGGGCTACTACAATGAGCAGTTCTTC
TRBD1,TRBJ2-5,16,.,TRBV28,CASNLSSGTEEETQYF,TGTGCCAGCAATTTAAGCTCCGGGACAGAAGAAGAGACCCAGTACTTC
.,TRBJ2-7,15,.,TRBV12-3/TRBV12-4,CASSSGLRFSYEQYF,TGTGCCAGCAGTTCAGGACTCCGGTTCTCCTACGAGCAGTACTTC
TRBD2,TRBJ2-5,14,few,TRBV11-2,CASSRAGVVETQYF,TGTGCCAGCAGCCGGGCGGGAGTGGTAGAGACCCAGTACTTC